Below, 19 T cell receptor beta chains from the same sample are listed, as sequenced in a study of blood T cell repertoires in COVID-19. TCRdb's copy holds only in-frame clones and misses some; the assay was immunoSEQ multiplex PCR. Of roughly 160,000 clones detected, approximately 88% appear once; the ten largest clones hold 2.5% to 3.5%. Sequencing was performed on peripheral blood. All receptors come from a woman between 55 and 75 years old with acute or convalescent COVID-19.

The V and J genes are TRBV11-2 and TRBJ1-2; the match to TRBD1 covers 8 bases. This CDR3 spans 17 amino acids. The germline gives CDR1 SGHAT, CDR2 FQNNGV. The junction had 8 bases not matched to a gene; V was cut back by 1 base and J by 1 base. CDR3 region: CASSLGQGPINNYGYTF. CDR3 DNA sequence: TGTGCCAGCAGCTTAGGACAGGGGCCTATCAATAACTATGGCTACACCTTC.

This CDR3 is CARSKARGNTGELFF. DNA for the CDR3: TGTGCCAGAAGTAAGGCCAGGGGGAACACCGGGGAGCTGTTTTTT. The chain has TRBV5-3 and TRBJ2-2, with TRBD1 as a possible D gene (6 bases). TRBV5-3 is known as an ORF, though its function is uncertain. The CDR3 is 15 amino acids. V was clipped by 5 bases and J by 1 base, with 12 bases between them.

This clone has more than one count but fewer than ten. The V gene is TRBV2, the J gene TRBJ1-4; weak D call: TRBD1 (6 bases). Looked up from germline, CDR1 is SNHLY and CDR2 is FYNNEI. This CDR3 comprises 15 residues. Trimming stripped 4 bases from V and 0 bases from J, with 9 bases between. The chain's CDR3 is CASSVRGATNEKLFF. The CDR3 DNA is TGTGCCAGCAGTGTCAGGGGTGCAACTAATGAAAAACTGTTTTTT.

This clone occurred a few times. The CDR3 spells CASRGRIVSGNQPQHF. CDR3 bases: TGTGCCAGCAGAGGCAGGATCGTCTCGGGCAATCAGCCCCAGCATTTT. The V gene is TRBV2, the J gene TRBJ1-5; D unresolved. CDR1 and CDR2 from the germline V gene are SNHLY and FYNNEI. V lost 6 bases and J 2 bases, leaving 17 bases between the germline ends. CDR3 size: 16 residues.

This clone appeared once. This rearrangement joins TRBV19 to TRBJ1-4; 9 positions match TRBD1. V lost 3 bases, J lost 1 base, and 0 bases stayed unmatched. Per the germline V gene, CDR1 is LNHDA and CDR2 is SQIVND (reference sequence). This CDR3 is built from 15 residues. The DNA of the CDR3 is TGTGCCAGTAGTATGGGACAGGGAACTAATGAAAAACTGTTTTTT. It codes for CASSMGQGTNEKLFF.

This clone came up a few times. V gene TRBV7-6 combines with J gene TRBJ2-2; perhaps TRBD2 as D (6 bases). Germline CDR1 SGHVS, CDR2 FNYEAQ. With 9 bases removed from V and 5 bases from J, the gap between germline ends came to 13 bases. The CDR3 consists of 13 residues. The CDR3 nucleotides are TGTGCCAGTTCCCGGGCGGGGACCGGGGAGCTGTTTTTT. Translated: CASSRAGTGELFF. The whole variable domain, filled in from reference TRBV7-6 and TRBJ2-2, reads GAGVSQSPRYKVTKRGQDVALRCDPISGHVSLYWYRQALGQGPEFLTYFNYEAQQDKSGLPNDRFSAERPEGSISTLTIQRTEQRDSAMYRCASSRAGTGELFFGEGSRLTVL.

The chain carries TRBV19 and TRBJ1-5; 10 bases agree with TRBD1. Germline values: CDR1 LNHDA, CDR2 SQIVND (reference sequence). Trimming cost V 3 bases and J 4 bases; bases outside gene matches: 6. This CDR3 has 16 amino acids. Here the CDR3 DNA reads TGTGCCAGTAGTATGGTCAGACAGGGGGCGAATCAGCCCCAGCATTTT. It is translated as CASSMVRQGANQPQHF.

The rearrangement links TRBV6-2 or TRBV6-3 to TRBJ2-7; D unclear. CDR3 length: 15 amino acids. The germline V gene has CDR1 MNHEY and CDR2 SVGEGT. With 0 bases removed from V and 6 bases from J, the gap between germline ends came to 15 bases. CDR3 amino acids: CASSYSDLVTGEQYF. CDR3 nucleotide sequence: TGTGCCAGCAGTTACTCGGATCTAGTCACGGGCGAGCAGTACTTC.

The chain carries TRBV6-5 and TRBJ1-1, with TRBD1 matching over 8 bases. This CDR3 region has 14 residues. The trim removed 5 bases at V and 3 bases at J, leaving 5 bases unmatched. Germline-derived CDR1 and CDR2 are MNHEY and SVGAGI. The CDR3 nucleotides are TGTGCCAGCAGTCGACAGGGGATAGACACTGAAGCTTTCTTT. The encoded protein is CASSRQGIDTEAFF.

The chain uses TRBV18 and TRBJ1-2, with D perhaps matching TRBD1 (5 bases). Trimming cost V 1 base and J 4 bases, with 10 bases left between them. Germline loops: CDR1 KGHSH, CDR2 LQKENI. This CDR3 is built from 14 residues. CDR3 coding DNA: TGTGCCAGCTCACCACTAGACAGTGGCTATGGCTACACCTTC. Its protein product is CASSPLDSGYGYTF.

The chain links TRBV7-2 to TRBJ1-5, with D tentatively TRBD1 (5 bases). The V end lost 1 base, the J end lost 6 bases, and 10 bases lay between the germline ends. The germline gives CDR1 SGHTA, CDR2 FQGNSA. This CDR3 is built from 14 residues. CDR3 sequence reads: CASSLEGLGQPQHF. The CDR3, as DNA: TGTGCCAGCAGCTTAGAGGGGCTGGGTCAGCCCCAGCATTTT. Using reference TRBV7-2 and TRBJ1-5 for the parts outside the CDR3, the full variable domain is GAGVSQSPSNKVTEKGKDVELRCDPISGHTALYWYRQSLGQGLEFLIYFQGNSAPDKSGLPSDRFSAERTGGSVSTLTIQRTQQEDSAVYLCASSLEGLGQPQHFGDGTRLSIL.

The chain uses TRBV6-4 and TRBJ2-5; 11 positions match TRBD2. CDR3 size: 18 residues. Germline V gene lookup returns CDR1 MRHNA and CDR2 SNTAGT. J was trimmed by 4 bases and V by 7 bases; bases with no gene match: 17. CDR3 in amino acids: CASTGLVLAGARGETQYF. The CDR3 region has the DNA TGTGCCAGCACCGGACTCGTACTAGCGGGGGCCCGGGGAGAGACCCAGTACTTC.

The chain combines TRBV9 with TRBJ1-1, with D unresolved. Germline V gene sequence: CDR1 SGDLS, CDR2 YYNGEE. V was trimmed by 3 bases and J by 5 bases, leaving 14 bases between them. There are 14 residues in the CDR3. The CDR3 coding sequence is TGTGCCAGCAGCGCCAACGGGAGGAAGACTGAAGCTTTCTTT. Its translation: CASSANGRKTEAFF.

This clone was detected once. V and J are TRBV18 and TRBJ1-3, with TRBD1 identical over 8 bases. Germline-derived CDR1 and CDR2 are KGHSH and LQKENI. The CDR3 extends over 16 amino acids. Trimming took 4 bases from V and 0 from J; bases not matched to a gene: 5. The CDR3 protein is CASSLPDRGSGNTIYF. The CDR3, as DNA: TGTGCCAGCTCACTACCTGACAGGGGCTCTGGAAACACCATATATTTT.

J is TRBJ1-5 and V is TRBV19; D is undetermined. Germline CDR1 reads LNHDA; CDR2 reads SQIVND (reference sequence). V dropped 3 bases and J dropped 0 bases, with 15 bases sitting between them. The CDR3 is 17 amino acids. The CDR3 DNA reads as TGTGCCAGTAGTATCCGGTTCGGTATTTATAGCAATCAGCCCCAGCATTTT. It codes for CASSIRFGIYSNQPQHF.

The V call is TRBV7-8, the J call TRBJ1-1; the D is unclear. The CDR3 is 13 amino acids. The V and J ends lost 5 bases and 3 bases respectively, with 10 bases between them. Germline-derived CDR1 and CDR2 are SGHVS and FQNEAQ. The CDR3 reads CASSRRSDTEAFF. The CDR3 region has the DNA TGTGCCAGCAGCCGTCGGTCCGACACTGAAGCTTTCTTT.

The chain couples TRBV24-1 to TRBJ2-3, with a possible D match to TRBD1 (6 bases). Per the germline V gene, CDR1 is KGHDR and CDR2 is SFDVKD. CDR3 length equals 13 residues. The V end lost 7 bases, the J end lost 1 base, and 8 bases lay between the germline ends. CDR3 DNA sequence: TGTGCCACCAGCAGACAGGGCACAGATACGCAGTATTTT. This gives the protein CATSRQGTDTQYF.

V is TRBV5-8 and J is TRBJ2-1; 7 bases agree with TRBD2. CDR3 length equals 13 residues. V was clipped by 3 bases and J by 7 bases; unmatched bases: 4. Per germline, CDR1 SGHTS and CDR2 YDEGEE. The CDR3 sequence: CASSSAGGNEQFF. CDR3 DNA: TGTGCCAGCAGCTCGGCCGGGGGGAATGAGCAGTTCTTC.

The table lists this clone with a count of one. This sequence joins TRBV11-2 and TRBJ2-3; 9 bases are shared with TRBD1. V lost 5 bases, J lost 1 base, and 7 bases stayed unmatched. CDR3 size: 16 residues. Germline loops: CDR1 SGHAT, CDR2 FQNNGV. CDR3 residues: CASSIWDRAGTDTQYF. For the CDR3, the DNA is TGTGCCAGCAGCATTTGGGACAGGGCGGGCACAGATACGCAGTATTTT.